The 3 T cell receptor beta chains in this list originate from one sample, sequenced in a study of T cell responses to AZD1222 COVID-19 vaccine. Sequenced by immunoSEQ multiplex PCR; TCRdb stores in-frame clones only, minus some. The repertoire includes some 150,000 clones, more than 85% of them detected once, and approximately 1.4% sits in the top ten. The material was peripheral blood, obtained 28 days after the second AZD1222 dose. The receptor source for this set is an adult who received the AZD1222 COVID-19 vaccine.

V gene TRBV10-3 combines with J gene TRBJ1-1; TRBD1 matches 11 bases. Germline CDR1 reads ENHRY; CDR2 reads SYGVKD. Trimming at V came to 10 bases and at J to 1 base, leaving 2 bases not matched to a gene. The CDR3 spans 13 residues. CDR3 amino acids: CATGQGANTEAFF. As DNA, the CDR3 is TGTGCCACAGGACAGGGGGCGAACACTGAAGCTTTCTTT.

This clone was seen a single time. The chain has TRBV5-1 and TRBJ1-2; D possibly corresponds to TRBD1 (6 bases). Looked up from germline, CDR1 is SGHRS and CDR2 is YFSETQ. This CDR3 comprises 14 residues. Trimming removed 0 bases from V and 7 bases from J, with 13 bases in between. The CDR3 DNA is TGCGCCAGCAGCTTGGCCGGGGGCCTCGCTGGCTACACCTTC. Translating it yields CASSLAGGLAGYTF.

This clone showed up just a few times. V usage is TRBV12-3 or TRBV12-4 and J usage is TRBJ2-7, with D hard to call. V shed 6 bases and J shed 5 bases, with 11 bases lying between them. This CDR3 is 12 amino acids long. In DNA, the CDR3 is TGTGCCAGCAGCAACGTTAGGCACGAGCAGTACTTC. Translating gives CASSNVRHEQYF.